This TCR beta chain was documented in a study of identical twins. TCRdb re-analysed the 5' RACE reads in MiXCR, keeping a single row per CDR3 protein. The data hold 750,000 to 950,000 distinct CDR3 sequences, with 10% to 15% observed a single time. This clonotype appeared many times. This same sample was also part of a study on yellow fever vaccine responses in identical twins.

The sequenced sample was PBMCs. The receptor was derived from a woman younger than 35 in good health.

The CDR3 protein is CASSIAGQGFWAEQFF. The CDR3 DNA sequence: TGTGCCAGCAGCATAGCGGGACAGGGTTTCTGGGCGGAGCAGTTCTTC. This chain links TRBV12-3 or TRBV12-4 with TRBJ2-1, with D perhaps matching TRBD1 (9 bases). V lost 6 bases and J lost 10, with 25 bases in between. This CDR3 has 16 residues.